This record covers a single T cell receptor (beta chain). The data belong to a study of cytomegalovirus exposure and HLA in healthy donors. The CDR3 sequence is 14 residues long. Germline-derived CDR1 and CDR2 are SEHNR and FQNEAQ (reference sequence). Trimming at V came to 8 bases and at J to 6 bases, leaving 8 bases not matched to a gene. Primers for the PCR totalled 60 Vbeta and 13 Jbeta. The table came from immunoSEQ multiplex PCR; TCRdb's copy has only in-frame clones and leaves some out. The table lists under 200,000 clones. This sequence was found in a man between 25 and 39 years old in good health and CMV-seronegative. Sequencing was carried out using PBMCs. The rearrangement joins TRBV7-9 to TRBJ1-5; the match to TRBD1 covers 9 bases. In DNA form, the CDR3 reads TGTGCCAGCGACCCGGGACAGGGATCTCAGCCCCAGCATTTT. This sequence encodes CASDPGQGSQPQHF. The full variable domain, with the rest looked up from reference TRBV7-9 and TRBJ1-5, is DTGVSQNPRHKITKRGQNVTFRCDPISEHNRLYWYRQTLGQGPEFLTYFQNEAQLEKSRLLSDRFSAERPKGSFSTLEIQRTEQGDSAMYLCASDPGQGSQPQHFGDGTRLSIL.